This entry concerns a single TCR beta chain. The data stem from a study of human T cells and chemical hapten exposure. Indicated time point: patch test 3, about 24 weeks after DPC sensitization. Indicated treatment: therapeutic diphenylcyclopropenone sensitization with weekly scalp DPC. Germline CDR1 MNHEY, CDR2 SVGEGT. The CDR3 runs 18 residues. V dropped 1 base and J dropped 0; count of bases not matched to a gene: 7. Unique molecular identifiers were attached to individual cDNA molecules during library preparation. Via MiXCR, TCRdb re-called the RACE reads, giving one row per CDR3 protein. The sample has 100,000 or so distinct CDR3 sequences, nearly 35% seen once.

J is TRBJ2-1 and V is TRBV6-2 or TRBV6-3, with 9 bases lining up with TRBD2. This TCR came from a man aged 40-50 years with alopecia areata. Some clones in this sample may be carry-over from other donors' samples. The sample was whole blood, taken in connection with sensitization to the hapten diphenylcyclopropenone (DPC). The CDR3 region is CASSYLAGGLSSYNEQFF. The CDR3 DNA sequence: TGTGCCAGCAGTTACTTGGCGGGAGGGCTTAGCTCCTACAATGAGCAGTTCTTC.